What follows are 2 T cell receptor beta chains derived from one specimen sequenced in a study of CD8 T cells in Susac syndrome. RNA, at about 0.45 to 1 ug, was reverse transcribed with random hexamers. A single record per CDR3 protein comes from TCRdb applying MiXCR to the immunoSEQ multiplex PCR reads. The data contain under 110,000 distinct CDR3 sequences, approximately 94% of them singletons. The specimen was CD8+ T cells from PBMCs. The receptors were gathered from a human donor with Susac syndrome.

The chain links TRBV12-3 or TRBV12-4 to TRBJ2-7; D not resolved. The CDR3 covers 13 residues. The V end lost 1 base, the J end lost 6 bases, and 10 bases lay between the germline ends. The CDR3 protein is CASSLGSSGEQYF. The CDR3 DNA reads TGTGCCAGCAGTTTAGGTAGCTCGGGCGAGCAGTACTTC.

The gene calls are TRBV20-1 and TRBJ2-3, with 10 bases that match TRBD1. CDR1 and CDR2 (germline): DFQATT, SNEGSKA (reference sequence). J was trimmed by 3 bases and V by 4 bases; bases with no gene match: 4. The CDR3 runs 14 residues. The CDR3 DNA follows: TGCAGTGCTACAGACAGGGGGCGAACAGATACGCAGTATTTT. It is translated as CSATDRGRTDTQYF.